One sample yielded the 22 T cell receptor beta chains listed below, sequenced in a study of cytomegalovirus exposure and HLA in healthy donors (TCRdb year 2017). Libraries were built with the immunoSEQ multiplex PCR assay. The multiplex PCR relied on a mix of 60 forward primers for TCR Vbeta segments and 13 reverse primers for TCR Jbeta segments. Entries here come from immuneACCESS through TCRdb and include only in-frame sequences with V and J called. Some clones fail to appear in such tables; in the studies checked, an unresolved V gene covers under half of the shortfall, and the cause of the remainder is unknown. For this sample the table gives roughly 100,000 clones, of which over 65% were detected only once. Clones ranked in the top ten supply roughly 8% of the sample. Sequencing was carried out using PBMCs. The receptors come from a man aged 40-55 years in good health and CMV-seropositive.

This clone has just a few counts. The CDR3 DNA sequence: TGCGCCAGCAGTCAATCGTGCAGGCCTAACACTGAAGCTTTCTTT. This encodes CASSQSCRPNTEAFF. The V call is TRBV23-1, the J call TRBJ1-1, with D unclear. TRBV23-1 falls under the ORF class, with uncertain function. V lost 0 bases and J lost 2, with 10 bases in between. The CDR3 sequence is 15 residues long.

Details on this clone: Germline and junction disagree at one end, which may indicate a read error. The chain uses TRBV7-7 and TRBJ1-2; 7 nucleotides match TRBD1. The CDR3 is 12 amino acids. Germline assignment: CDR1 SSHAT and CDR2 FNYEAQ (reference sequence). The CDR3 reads CASSLGRQGQPF. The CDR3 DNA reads TGTGCTAGCAGCCTTGGGCGACAGGGACAGCCCTTC. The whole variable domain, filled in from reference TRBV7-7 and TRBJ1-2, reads GAGVSQSPRYKVTKRGQDVTLRCDPISSHATLYWYQQALGQGPEFLTYFNYEAQPDKSGLPSDRFSAERPEGSISTLTIQRTEQRDSAMYRCASSLGRQGQPFGSGTRLTVV.

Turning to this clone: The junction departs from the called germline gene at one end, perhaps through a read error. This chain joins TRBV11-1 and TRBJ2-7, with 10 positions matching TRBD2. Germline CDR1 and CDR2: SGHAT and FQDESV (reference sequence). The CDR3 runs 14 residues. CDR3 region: CASSVAGGTYEQYF. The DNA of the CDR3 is TGTGCCAGCAGCGTAGCGGGAGGAACCTACGAGCAGTACTTC.

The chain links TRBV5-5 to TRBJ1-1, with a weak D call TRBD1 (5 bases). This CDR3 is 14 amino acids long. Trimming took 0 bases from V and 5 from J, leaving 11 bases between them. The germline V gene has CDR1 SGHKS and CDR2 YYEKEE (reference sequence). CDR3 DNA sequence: TGTGCCAGCAGCTTGGTATCAGGGTTGACTGAAGCTTTCTTT. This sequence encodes CASSLVSGLTEAFF.

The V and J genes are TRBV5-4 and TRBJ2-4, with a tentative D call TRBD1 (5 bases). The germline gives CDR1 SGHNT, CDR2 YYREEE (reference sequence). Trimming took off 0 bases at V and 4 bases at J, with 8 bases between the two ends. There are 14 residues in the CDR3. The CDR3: CASSLGQIKNIQYF. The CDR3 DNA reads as TGTGCCAGCAGCTTGGGACAGATTAAAAACATTCAGTACTTC. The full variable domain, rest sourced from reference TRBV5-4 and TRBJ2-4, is ETGVTQSPTHLIKTRGQQVTLRCSSQSGHNTVSWYQQALGQGPQFIFQYYREEENGRGNFPPRFSGLQFPNYSSELNVNALELDDSALYLCASSLGQIKNIQYFGAGTRLSVL.

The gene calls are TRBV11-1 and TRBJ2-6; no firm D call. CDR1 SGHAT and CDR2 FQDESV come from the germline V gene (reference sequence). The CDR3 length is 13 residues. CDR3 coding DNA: TGTGCTATCGGAGACTCTGGGGCCAACGTCCTGACTTTC. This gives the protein CAIGDSGANVLTF.

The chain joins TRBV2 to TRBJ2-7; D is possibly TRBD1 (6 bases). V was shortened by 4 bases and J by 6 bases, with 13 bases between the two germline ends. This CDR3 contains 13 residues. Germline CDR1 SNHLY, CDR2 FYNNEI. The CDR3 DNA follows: TGTGCCAGCAGTGGTCCACAGGGAACCGAGCAGTACTTC. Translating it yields CASSGPQGTEQYF. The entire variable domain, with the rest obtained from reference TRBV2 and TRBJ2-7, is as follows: EPEVTQTPSHQVTQMGQEVILRCVPISNHLYFYWYRQILGQKVEFLVSFYNNEISEKSEIFDDQFSVERPDGSNFTLKIRSTKLEDSAMYFCASSGPQGTEQYFGPGTRLTVT.

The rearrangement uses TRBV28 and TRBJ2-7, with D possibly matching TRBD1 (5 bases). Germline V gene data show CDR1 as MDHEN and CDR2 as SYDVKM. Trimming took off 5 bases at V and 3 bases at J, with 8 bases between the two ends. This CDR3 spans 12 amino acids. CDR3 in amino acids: CASSPGIYEQYF. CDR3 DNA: TGTGCCAGCAGTCCAGGGATCTACGAGCAGTACTTC.

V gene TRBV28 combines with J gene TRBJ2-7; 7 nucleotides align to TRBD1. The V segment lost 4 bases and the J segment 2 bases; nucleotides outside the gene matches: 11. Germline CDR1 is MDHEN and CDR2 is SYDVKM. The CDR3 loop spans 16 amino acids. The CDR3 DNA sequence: TGTGCCAGCAGTTCTCCTTCGGACAGGCGAACCTACGAGCAGTACTTC. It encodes CASSSPSDRRTYEQYF.

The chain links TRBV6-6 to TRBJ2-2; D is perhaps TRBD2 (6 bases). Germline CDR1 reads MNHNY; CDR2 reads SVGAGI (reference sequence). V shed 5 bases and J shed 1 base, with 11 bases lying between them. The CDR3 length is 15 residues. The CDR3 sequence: CASSPISGNTGELFF. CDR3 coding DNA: TGTGCCAGCAGTCCCATTAGCGGGAACACCGGGGAGCTGTTTTTT.

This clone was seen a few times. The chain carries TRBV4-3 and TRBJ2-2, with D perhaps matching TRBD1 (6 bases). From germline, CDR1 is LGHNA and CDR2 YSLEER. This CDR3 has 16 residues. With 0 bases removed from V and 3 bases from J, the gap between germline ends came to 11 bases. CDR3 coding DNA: TGCGCCAGCAGCCAAGATAGAGGGGGAGACACCGGGGAGCTGTTTTTT. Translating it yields CASSQDRGGDTGELFF.

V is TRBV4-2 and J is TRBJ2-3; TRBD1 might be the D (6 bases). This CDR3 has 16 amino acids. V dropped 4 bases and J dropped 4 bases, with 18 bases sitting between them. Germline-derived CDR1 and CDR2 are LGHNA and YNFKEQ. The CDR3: CASSPDIQGPPDTQYF. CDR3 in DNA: TGTGCCAGCAGCCCAGATATACAGGGCCCCCCAGATACGCAGTATTTT.

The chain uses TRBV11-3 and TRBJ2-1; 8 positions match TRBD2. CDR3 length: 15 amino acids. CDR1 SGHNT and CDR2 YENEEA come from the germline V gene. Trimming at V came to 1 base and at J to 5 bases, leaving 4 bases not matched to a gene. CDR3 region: CASSLAGGPDNEQFF. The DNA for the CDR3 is TGTGCCAGCAGCTTAGCGGGGGGGCCCGACAATGAGCAGTTCTTC.

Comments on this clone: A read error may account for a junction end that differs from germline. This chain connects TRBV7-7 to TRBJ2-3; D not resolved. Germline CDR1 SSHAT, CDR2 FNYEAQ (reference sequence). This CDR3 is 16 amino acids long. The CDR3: CASSFNSGGPTDTQYF. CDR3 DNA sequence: TGTGCTAGCAGCTTTAATTCTGGCGGCCCCACAGATACGCAGTATTTT.

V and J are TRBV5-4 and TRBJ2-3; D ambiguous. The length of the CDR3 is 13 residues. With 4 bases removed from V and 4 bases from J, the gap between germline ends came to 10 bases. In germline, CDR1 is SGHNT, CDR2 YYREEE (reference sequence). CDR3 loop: CASSPRGSDTQYF. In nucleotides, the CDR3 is TGTGCCAGCAGCCCCAGAGGATCAGATACGCAGTATTTT.

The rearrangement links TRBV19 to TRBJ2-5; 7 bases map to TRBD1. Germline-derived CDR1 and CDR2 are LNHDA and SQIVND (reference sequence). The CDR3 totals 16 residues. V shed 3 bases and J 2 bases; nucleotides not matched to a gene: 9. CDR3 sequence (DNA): TGTGCCAGTAGTATTAGGAGGACAGGATCACAAGAGACCCAGTACTTC. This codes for CASSIRRTGSQETQYF.

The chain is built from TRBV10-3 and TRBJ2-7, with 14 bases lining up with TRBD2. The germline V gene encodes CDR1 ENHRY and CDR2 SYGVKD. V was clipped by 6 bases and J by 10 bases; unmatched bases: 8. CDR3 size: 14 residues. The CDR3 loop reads CAISLGLAGDLQYF. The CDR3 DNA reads TGTGCCATCAGCTTGGGACTAGCGGGAGACCTTCAGTACTTC.

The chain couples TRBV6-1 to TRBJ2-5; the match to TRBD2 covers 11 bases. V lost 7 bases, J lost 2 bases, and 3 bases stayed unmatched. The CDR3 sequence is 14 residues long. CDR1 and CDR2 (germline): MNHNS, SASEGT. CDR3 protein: CASTLAGAQETQYF. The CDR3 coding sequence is TGTGCCAGCACACTAGCGGGGGCACAAGAGACCCAGTACTTC.

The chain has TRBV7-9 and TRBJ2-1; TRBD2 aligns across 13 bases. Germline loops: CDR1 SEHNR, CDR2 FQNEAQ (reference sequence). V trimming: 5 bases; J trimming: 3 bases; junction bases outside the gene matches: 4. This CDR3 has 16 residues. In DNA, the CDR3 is TGTGCCAGCAGCCCGGGGACTAGCGGGGTCTACAATGAGCAGTTCTTC. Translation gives CASSPGTSGVYNEQFF.

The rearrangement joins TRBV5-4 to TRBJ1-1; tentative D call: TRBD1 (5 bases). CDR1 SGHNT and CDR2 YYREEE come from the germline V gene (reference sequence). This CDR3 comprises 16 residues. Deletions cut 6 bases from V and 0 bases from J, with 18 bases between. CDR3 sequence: CASKLRGTPMNTEAFF. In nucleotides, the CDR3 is TGTGCCAGCAAGCTTCGAGGGACTCCGATGAACACTGAAGCTTTCTTT.

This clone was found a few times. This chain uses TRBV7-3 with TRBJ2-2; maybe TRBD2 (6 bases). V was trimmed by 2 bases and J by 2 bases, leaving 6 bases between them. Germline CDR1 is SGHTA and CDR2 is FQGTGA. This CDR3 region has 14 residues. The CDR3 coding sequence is TGTGCCAGCAGCTTAGGGACTAACACCGGGGAGCTGTTTTTT. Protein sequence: CASSLGTNTGELFF.

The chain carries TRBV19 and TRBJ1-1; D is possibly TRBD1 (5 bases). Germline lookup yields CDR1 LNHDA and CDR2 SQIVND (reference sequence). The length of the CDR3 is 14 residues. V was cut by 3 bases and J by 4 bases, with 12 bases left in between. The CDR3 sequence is CASSIRDSGTEAFF. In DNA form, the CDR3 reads TGTGCCAGTAGTATCAGGGATAGCGGCACTGAAGCTTTCTTT.